This entry concerns a single T cell receptor (beta chain). Its matching antigen is unknown. The CDR3 is made up of 19 amino acids. Germline values: CDR1 KGHSH, CDR2 LQKENI. V gave up 1 base and J gave up 4 bases; unmatched junction bases: 14. This entry is derived from a study of PD-1 blockade in mismatch repair-deficient tumors. Study context: All were previously treated, progressing patients with some twelve mismatch repair-deficient cancer types.

Mismatch repair deficiency was confirmed in all patients, by PCR or immunohistochemistry. Notes on the study in general: Rapid post-treatment expansion, then contraction, generally preceding radiologic response, marked tumor-resident clones.

Only in-frame clones appear in the TCRdb table, and some are missing; sequencing was by immunoSEQ multiplex PCR. This sample carries just under 80,000 clones, around 80% of them seen once, and the ten largest clones take approximately 5.5%. This clonotype was sampled from an adult with mismatch repair-deficient cancer. This chain uses TRBV18 with TRBJ2-2, with 8 nucleotides matching TRBD2. Source: peripheral blood, taken 44 weeks after starting pembrolizumab. CDR3 amino acids: CASSPREPTGGRGTGELFF. DNA of the CDR3: TGTGCCAGCTCACCACGAGAACCCACGGGAGGGCGGGGCACCGGGGAGCTGTTTTTT.